This passage covers 28 T cell receptor beta chains from one sample sequenced in a study of control samples from healthy donors and cancer patients (dated by TCRdb to the early 2020s). Library preparation used the immunoSEQ multiplex PCR assay. Imported from immuneACCESS, the table was reduced by TCRdb to in-frame sequences with V and J called. These copies leave out some clones; in studies compared against another copy, an unresolved V gene accounts for under half, and the cause of the remainder is not known. The sample table contains some 120,000 clones; only one count was recorded for over 75% of them. About 1.1% of the sample is held by the ten biggest clonotypes. Sequenced: PBMCs. Source of these receptors: a woman aged 45-60 years with colorectal cancer.

This chain uses TRBV29-1 with TRBJ1-2; D is perhaps TRBD1 (6 bases). Trimming cost V 2 bases and J 5 bases, with 15 bases left between them. Germline values: CDR1 SQVTM, CDR2 ANQGSEA. The CDR3 is made up of 14 amino acids. The CDR3, as DNA: TGCAGCGTTGAATTAATACAGGGCCTATATGGCTACACCTTC. Translated, it gives CSVELIQGLYGYTF.

This chain links TRBV6-5 with TRBJ1-1, with TRBD1 matching 7 bases. With V trimmed by 7 bases and J by 4 bases, 6 bases remained unmatched. CDR3 length equals 13 residues. Per germline, CDR1 MNHEY and CDR2 SVGAGI. The CDR3 region is CASNSGGFTEAFF. In DNA form, the CDR3 reads TGTGCCAGCAACTCAGGGGGTTTCACTGAAGCTTTCTTT.

The rearrangement joins TRBV27 to TRBJ1-1; tentative D call: TRBD1 (6 bases). The CDR3 is 16 amino acids. CDR1 is MNHEY and CDR2 is SMNVEV in the germline V gene (reference sequence). Trimming took off 6 bases at V and 1 base at J, with 18 bases between the two ends. CDR3 nucleotide sequence: TGTGCCAGCAGCCCCGGGGGGCCGCTGGGGAACACTGAAGCTTTCTTT. Amino acids: CASSPGGPLGNTEAFF.

This rearrangement joins TRBV6-5 to TRBJ2-7; TRBD2 might be the D (6 bases). Trimming shortened V by 6 bases and J by 7 bases, and 19 bases separated the two germline ends. CDR1 MNHEY and CDR2 SVGAGI come from the germline V gene. CDR3 length equals 14 residues. CDR3 residues: CASSAGRERREQYF. CDR3 DNA sequence: TGTGCCAGCAGCGCAGGGCGGGAACGGCGAGAGCAGTACTTC.

The chain is built from TRBV18 and TRBJ2-7, with 8 bases identical to TRBD1. The length of the CDR3 is 14 residues. The junction had 8 bases not matched to a gene; V was cut back by 6 bases and J by 4 bases. Per germline, CDR1 KGHSH and CDR2 LQKENI. The CDR3 region is CASSGTGEDYEQYF. The CDR3 bases are TGTGCCAGCTCGGGGACAGGAGAAGATTACGAGCAGTACTTC.

The chain recombines TRBV5-6 with TRBJ1-5; TRBD1 is a possible D gene (6 bases). Trimming shortened V by 5 bases and J by 8 bases, and 20 bases separated the two germline ends. Germline V gene sequence: CDR1 SGHDT, CDR2 YYEEEE. The CDR3 consists of 15 residues. The CDR3 reads CASRRQGGGDKPQHF. CDR3 sequence (DNA): TGTGCCAGCAGGCGGCAGGGAGGGGGGGATAAGCCCCAGCATTTT.

The sample holds one count of this clone. The chain carries TRBV2 and TRBJ1-1; 7 bases are a match to TRBD1. Germline CDR1 SNHLY, CDR2 FYNNEI. The CDR3 is 13 amino acids. V trimming: 3 bases; J trimming: 3 bases; junction bases outside the gene matches: 1. The DNA of the CDR3 is TGTGCCAGCAGTGACGGGACAGACACTGAAGCTTTCTTT. Amino acids: CASSDGTDTEAFF.

The J gene is TRBJ2-6, the V gene TRBV7-8, with TRBD1 matching over 8 bases. CDR3 size: 17 residues. J was trimmed by 0 bases and V by 5 bases; bases with no gene match: 6. Germline V CDR1 and CDR2: SGHVS, FQNEAQ. The CDR3 sequence: CASSHHRGSSGANVLTF. The CDR3 DNA sequence: TGTGCCAGCAGCCATCACAGGGGGAGCTCTGGGGCCAACGTCCTGACTTTC.

This chain joins TRBV29-1 and TRBJ1-4; 7 positions agree with TRBD1. V shed 4 bases, J shed 3 bases, and the junction held 5 bases outside the gene matches. The CDR3 loop spans 14 amino acids. CDR1 is SQVTM and CDR2 is ANQGSEA in the germline V gene. CDR3 loop: CSVVLGTANEKLFF. CDR3 nucleotides: TGCAGCGTTGTTCTAGGGACAGCTAATGAAAAACTGTTTTTT.

This chain uses TRBV5-6 with TRBJ2-3, with a possible D match to TRBD1 (6 bases). The CDR3 consists of 15 residues. The V gene lost 4 bases and the J gene lost 2 bases, with 14 bases spanning the gap. CDR1 is SGHDT, CDR2 YYEEEE, per germline. CDR3 residues: CASSPLRGTTDTQYF. Here the CDR3 DNA reads TGTGCCAGCAGCCCCTTAAGGGGGACCACAGATACGCAGTATTTT.

The chain uses TRBV29-1 and TRBJ2-1; the match to TRBD2 covers 7 bases. Per the germline V gene, CDR1 is SQVTM and CDR2 is ANQGSEA. The trim removed 7 bases at V and 7 bases at J, leaving 4 bases unmatched. CDR3 size: 11 residues. The CDR3 protein is CSGTSSNEQFF. As DNA, the CDR3 is TGCAGCGGGACTAGTTCTAATGAGCAGTTCTTC.

J is TRBJ1-1 and V is TRBV29-1; tentatively, D is TRBD1 (5 bases). With 7 bases removed from V and 7 bases from J, the gap between germline ends came to 16 bases. In germline, CDR1 is SQVTM, CDR2 ANQGSEA. CDR3 length equals 12 residues. CDR3 sequence (DNA): TGCAGCGCCATAACAGTCAGGGATGAAGCTTTCTTT. As protein: CSAITVRDEAFF. Full variable domain (remainder filled in from reference TRBV29-1 and TRBJ1-1): SAVISQKPSRDICQRGTSLTIQCQVDSQVTMMFWYRQQPGQSLTLIATANQGSEATYESGFVIDKFPISRPNLTFSTLTVSNMSPEDSSIYLCSAITVRDEAFFGQGTRLTVV.

This chain joins TRBV4-2 and TRBJ2-7; D not certain. CDR3 length: 13 residues. Germline CDR1 and CDR2: LGHNA and YNFKEQ. V was trimmed by 4 bases and J by 0 bases, leaving 7 bases between them. The CDR3 region is CASSRISSYEQYF. Here the CDR3 DNA reads TGTGCCAGCAGCCGCATATCCTCCTACGAGCAGTACTTC.

The chain carries TRBV11-2 and TRBJ1-1; TRBD1 might be the D (6 bases). V lost 8 bases to trimming and J lost 4 bases, with 14 bases between them. Germline V CDR1 and CDR2: SGHAT, FQNNGV. This CDR3 region has 13 residues. The CDR3 DNA follows: TGTGCCAGCCGGGTTCCAGGGGCCACTGAAGCTTTCTTT. It is translated as CASRVPGATEAFF.

The rearrangement uses TRBV11-1 and TRBJ2-3; D not resolved. This CDR3 spans 12 amino acids. Trimming cost V 5 bases and J 3 bases, with 6 bases left between them. CDR1 SGHAT and CDR2 FQDESV come from the germline V gene (reference sequence). The CDR3 sequence is CASSEPTDTQYF. The CDR3 DNA reads TGTGCCAGCAGCGAACCGACAGATACGCAGTATTTT.

The chain uses TRBV3-1 (or the pseudogene TRBV3-2) and TRBJ2-2; D is perhaps TRBD2 (6 bases). The CDR3 covers 13 residues. The V and J ends lost 4 bases and 7 bases respectively, with 10 bases between them. CDR1 and CDR2 from the germline V gene are LGHDT and YNNKEL (reference sequence). The CDR3, as DNA: TGTGCCAGCAGCCGGGGGGAGTTCGGGGAGCTGTTTTTT. Translation gives CASSRGEFGELFF.

The V call is TRBV6-6, the J call TRBJ1-2; D is ambiguous. Germline loops: CDR1 MNHNY, CDR2 SVGAGI (reference sequence). This CDR3 spans 10 amino acids. V was trimmed by 5 bases and J by 2 bases, leaving 0 bases between them. CDR3 sequence reads: CASSNYGYTF. DNA for the CDR3: TGTGCCAGCAGTAACTATGGCTACACCTTC.

The chain joins TRBV5-4 to TRBJ2-2; 11 bases match TRBD2. V was clipped by 0 bases and J by 6 bases; unmatched bases: 7. The CDR3 covers 17 residues. In germline, CDR1 is SGHNT, CDR2 YYREEE (reference sequence). The CDR3 bases are TGTGCCAGCAGCTTGGCCAGTAGCGGGGGGGTTTCCGGGGAGCTGTTTTTT. Encoded protein: CASSLASSGGVSGELFF.

This clone was counted at least ten times. The chain employs TRBV2 and TRBJ1-1; unclear D gene. Per germline, CDR1 SNHLY and CDR2 FYNNEI. This CDR3 contains 13 residues. Trimming cost V 4 bases and J 1 base, with 7 bases left between them. The CDR3 reads CASSAVENTEAFF. CDR3 bases: TGTGCCAGCAGTGCGGTGGAGAACACTGAAGCTTTCTTT.

This chain links TRBV19 with TRBJ1-2; D is undetermined. This CDR3 is 11 amino acids long. CDR1 and CDR2 from the germline V gene are LNHDA and SQIVND (reference sequence). With 10 bases removed from V and 6 bases from J, the gap between germline ends came to 12 bases. CDR3 in amino acids: CATQVGNGYTF. The CDR3 region has the DNA TGTGCCACCCAAGTGGGTAATGGCTACACCTTC.

CDR3 sequence: CASSLALGQGANEQFF. CDR3 bases: TGCGCCAGCAGCTTGGCTTTGGGGCAGGGGGCGAATGAGCAGTTCTTC. The rearrangement links TRBV5-1 to TRBJ2-1; 8 bases are shared with TRBD1. The V and J ends lost 0 bases and 7 bases, in that order; junction bases with no gene match: 9. The CDR3 sequence is 16 residues long. Germline V gene sequence: CDR1 SGHRS, CDR2 YFSETQ.

The J gene is TRBJ2-7, the V gene TRBV19; 8 bases map to TRBD1. Germline CDR1 is LNHDA and CDR2 is SQIVND (reference sequence). This CDR3 is built from 14 residues. With V trimmed by 4 bases and J by 2 bases, 4 bases remained unmatched. The CDR3 spells CASSTGQVAYEQYF. In DNA form, the CDR3 reads TGTGCCAGTAGTACGGGACAGGTGGCCTACGAGCAGTACTTC.

The rearrangement links TRBV7-3 to TRBJ2-3, with TRBD2 as a possible D gene (5 bases). Looked up from germline, CDR1 is SGHTA and CDR2 is FQGTGA. CDR3 length: 18 residues. Trimming took 1 base from V and 0 from J, leaving 17 bases between them. This chain's CDR3 is CASSLKSGTSDSTDTQYF. The DNA for the CDR3 is TGTGCCAGCAGCTTAAAGTCGGGAACCTCGGATAGCACAGATACGCAGTATTTT.

The chain couples TRBV7-9 to TRBJ1-4, with D hard to call. The V end was cut by 5 bases, the J end by 4 bases, with 14 bases between. The CDR3 is made up of 15 amino acids. Germline V gene lookup returns CDR1 SEHNR and CDR2 FQNEAQ (reference sequence). In nucleotides, the CDR3 is TGTGCCAGCAGCCCCCCTGGGGATGGTAATGAAAAACTGTTTTTT. Translation: CASSPPGDGNEKLFF.

This clone has just one count. J is TRBJ2-3 and V is TRBV7-3; 8 nucleotides match TRBD2. Trimming cost V 3 bases and J 5 bases; bases outside gene matches: 7. The CDR3 runs 15 residues. Germline CDR1 and CDR2: SGHTA and FQGTGA. The CDR3, as DNA: TGTGCCAGCAGCTTGGGACTAGACGGCGTAGATACGCAGTATTTT. Amino acid sequence: CASSLGLDGVDTQYF.

The genes are TRBV6-6 and TRBJ1-1; TRBD1 matches at 11 bases. In germline, CDR1 is MNHNY, CDR2 SVGAGI (reference sequence). J lost 2 bases, V lost 5 bases, and 7 bases had no gene match. The CDR3 spans 16 residues. The CDR3 is CASSTGQGARNTEAFF. For the CDR3, the DNA is TGTGCCAGCAGTACAGGACAGGGGGCGCGCAACACTGAAGCTTTCTTT.

The rearrangement joins TRBV9 to TRBJ2-3; TRBD2 aligns across 11 bases. J gave up 4 bases and V 2 bases, and 3 bases lay outside the gene matches. The CDR3 length is 15 residues. Germline values: CDR1 SGDLS, CDR2 YYNGEE. CDR3 amino acids: CASSVSGGAADTQYF. The CDR3 coding sequence is TGTGCCAGCAGCGTTAGCGGGGGGGCCGCAGATACGCAGTATTTT.

This chain's CDR3 is CASSQVEGTEAFF. The CDR3 DNA sequence: TGTGCCAGCAGCCAAGTGGAGGGGACTGAAGCTTTCTTT. The rearrangement links TRBV2 to TRBJ1-1; TRBD1 might be the D (5 bases). Trimming took off 6 bases at V and 5 bases at J, with 13 bases between the two ends. Looked up from germline, CDR1 is SNHLY and CDR2 is FYNNEI. The CDR3 contains 13 residues.